The rows below give T cell receptor beta chains drawn from one sample of a study of cytomegalovirus exposure and HLA in healthy donors. Produced via immunoSEQ multiplex PCR; TCRdb's table is partial and in-frame only. This table holds under 200,000 clones. Input material: PBMCs. The receptors were sampled from a young man in good health and CMV-seronegative. Both conserved end residues are part of each CDR3. A D gene is named only where the DNA matches it firmly.

J | length | V | D | DNA | CDR3
TRBJ2-5 | 16 | TRBV7-3 | NA | TGTGCCAGCAGCCCCGACGATGCGGGGTACCAAGAGACCCAGTACTTC | CASSPDDAGYQETQYF
TRBJ1-5 | 17 | TRBV27 | NA | TGTGCCAGCAGCCCCTCAGGGGTGGGGGCGCGGGATCAGCCCCAGCATTTT | CASSPSGVGARDQPQHF
TRBJ2-2 | 14 | TRBV9 | NA | TGTGCCAGCAGTGCGGACACTTTCACCGGGGAGCTGTTTTTT | CASSADTFTGELFF
TRBJ1-1 | 14 | TRBV7-2 | TRBD1 | TGTGCCAGCAGCCCCGGGACAGCCAACACTGAAGCTTTCTTT | CASSPGTANTEAFF
TRBJ2-7 | 15 | TRBV4-1 | TRBD1 | TGCGCCAGCAGCACTCGGGACAGGGCCGACTACGAGCAGTACTTC | CASSTRDRADYEQYF
TRBJ2-7 | 15 | TRBV6-5 | TRBD1 | TGTGCCAGCAGTTACTCAAGAGACAGGGCCTACGAGCAGTACTTC | CASSYSRDRAYEQYF
TRBJ2-5 | 14 | TRBV5-1 | NA | TGCGCCAGCAGCTCTGGAAGGAGCCAAGAGACCCAGTACTTC | CASSSGRSQETQYF
TRBJ1-4 | 14 | TRBV7-8 | NA | TGTGCCAGCAGCTTAGCGCTTCAGGGCAAGGAACTGTTTTTT | CASSLALQGKELFF
TRBJ2-5 | 14 | TRBV5-1 | NA | TGCGCCAGCTCACCTGAGGCGGGACAAGAGACCCAGTACTTC | CASSPEAGQETQYF
TRBJ1-2 | 15 | TRBV11-3 | TRBD1 | TGTGCCAGCAGCTTACGACAGGGTCGGGACTATGGCTACACCTTC | CASSLRQGRDYGYTF
TRBJ2-3 | 13 | TRBV27 | NA | TGTGCCAGCAGTTTCAGGGGTGCAGATACGCAGTATTTT | CASSFRGADTQYF
TRBJ2-7 | 14 | TRBV6-6 | TRBD2 | TGTGCCAGCACTCCGACTAGCTCCCTATACGAGCAGTACTTC | CASTPTSSLYEQYF
TRBJ2-7 | 17 | TRBV9 | TRBD1 | TGTGCCAGCAGCGTTGGGGACAGGGGGTTGGCTCTGGTAGAGCAGTACTTC | CASSVGDRGLALVEQYF
TRBJ2-1 | 16 | TRBV11-3 | NA | TGTGCCAGCAGCTTAGGGGAGATTTTCATATACAATGAGCAGTTCTTC | CASSLGEIFIYNEQFF
TRBJ2-1 | 16 | TRBV28 | TRBD2 | TGTGCCAGCAGTACTTTCACTAGCGGGAGGGGCAATGAGCAGTTCTTC | CASSTFTSGRGNEQFF
TRBJ2-2 | 16 | TRBV5-1 | NA | TGCGCCAGCAGCTTCGAAGGACAATCGAACACCGGGGAGCTGTTTTTT | CASSFEGQSNTGELFF
TRBJ1-2 | 13 | TRBV7-3 | TRBD1 | TGTGCCAGCAGCTTAGACAGGGAAGATGGCTACACCTTC | CASSLDREDGYTF
TRBJ2-7 | 13 | TRBV6-1 | NA | TGTGCCAGCAGAGCATTAACAGTCTACGAGCAGTACTTC | CASRALTVYEQYF
TRBJ1-5 | 16 | TRBV19 | NA | TGTGCCAGTAGTATCGGGGATTACTATAGCAATCAGCCCCAGCATTTT | CASSIGDYYSNQPQHF
TRBJ2-7 | 17 | TRBV7-9 | NA | TGTGCCAGCAGCCCCCTATCGAGGTTGCGGGGCTCCTACGAGCAGTACTTC | CASSPLSRLRGSYEQYF
TRBJ2-1 | 14 | TRBV6-5 | TRBD1 | TGTGCCAGCAGCCGGGACAGGGGGCCCAATGAGCAGTTCTTC | CASSRDRGPNEQFF
TRBJ2-7 | 16 | TRBV5-5 | TRBD2 | TGTGCCAGCAGCTTGCCCCCTCTAGCGGGAAACTACGAGCAGTACTTC | CASSLPPLAGNYEQYF
TRBJ2-3 | 16 | TRBV5-1 | NA | TGCGCCAGCCGCCTCCAGGCCTCCTCCGGCACAGATACGCAGTATTTT | CASRLQASSGTDTQYF
TRBJ2-1 | 15 | TRBV2 | TRBD1 | TGTGCCAGCAGGGTACAGGGGGGAACCTACAATGAGCAGTTCTTC | CASRVQGGTYNEQFF
TRBJ2-6 | 13 | TRBV6-6 | NA | TGTGCCGCCCGCCCAGGGGGGGCCAACGTCCTGACTTTC | CAARPGGANVLTF
TRBJ2-2 | 14 | TRBV5-1 | NA | TGCGCCAGCAGTTCCCGTCGAACCGGCGGGGAGCTGTTTTTT | CASSSRRTGGELFF
TRBJ2-7 | 14 | TRBV7-2 | NA | TGTGCCAGCAGCCTCGGACTCTTCTCCTACGAGCAGTACTTC | CASSLGLFSYEQYF
TRBJ2-3 | 16 | TRBV10-3 | NA | TGTGCCATCAGTGTCGGAGCGGGCTGGGGCACAGATACGCAGTATTTT | CAISVGAGWGTDTQYF
TRBJ1-2 | 15 | TRBV9 | TRBD1 | TGTGCCAGCAGCGTCGCCCCAGACAGGGTTGGAGGCTACACCTTC | CASSVAPDRVGGYTF
TRBJ1-6 | 14 | TRBV10-3 | NA | TGTGCCATCAGTTCTCGGGAGAATAATTCACCCCTCCACTTT | CAISSRENNSPLHF
TRBJ1-5 | 14 | TRBV6-1 | NA | TGTGCCAGCAGCCTGGACAGTAGCAATCAGCCCCAGCATTTT | CASSLDSSNQPQHF
TRBJ2-1 | 15 | TRBV7-9 | TRBD2 | TGTGCCCTGGGACTAGCGGGCCAATCCTACAATGAGCAGTTCTTC | CALGLAGQSYNEQFF
TRBJ2-5 | 12 | TRBV29-1 | NA | TGCAGCGTTGAGAGGGTCGGAGAGACCCAGTACTTC | CSVERVGETQYF
TRBJ2-7 | 15 | TRBV19 | NA | TGTGCCAGTAGTACCCGTACTAGCTCCCTCGACGAGCAGTACTTC | CASSTRTSSLDEQYF
TRBJ1-1 | 15 | TRBV10-3 | TRBD1 | TGTGCCATCGGACAGGGGGGAGCTCAGAACACTGAAGCTTTCTTT | CAIGQGGAQNTEAFF